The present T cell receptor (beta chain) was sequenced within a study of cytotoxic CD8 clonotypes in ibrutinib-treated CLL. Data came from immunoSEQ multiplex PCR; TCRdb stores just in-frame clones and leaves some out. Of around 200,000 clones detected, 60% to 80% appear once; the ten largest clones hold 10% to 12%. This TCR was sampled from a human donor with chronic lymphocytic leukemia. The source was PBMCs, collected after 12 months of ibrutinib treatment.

Here the CDR3 DNA reads TGTGCCAGCAGTATGACAGGGCCCACTGAAGCTTTCTTT. It translates to CASSMTGPTEAFF. The genes are TRBV6-1 and TRBJ1-1; TRBD1 aligns across 7 bases. The CDR3 contains 13 residues. The V gene's germline CDR1 is MNHNS and CDR2 SASEGT. The V and J ends lost 5 bases and 4 bases, in that order; junction bases with no gene match: 4.